This TCR beta chain came from a study of blood T cell repertoires in COVID-19. Per the study methods: Nucleated cell number was recorded as an estimate derived from reference gene primer amplification. The protocol was immunoSEQ multiplex PCR, while the TCRdb copy is restricted to in-frame clones and leaves out a portion. That table gives V, J and clone size, and the DNA gave D and trimming. The sample includes roughly 100,000 clones, about four fifths of them seen just once. This CDR3 spans 11 amino acids. V dropped 8 bases and J dropped 6 bases, with 11 bases sitting between them. This clone was seen more than once but under ten times.

J is TRBJ2-7 and V is TRBV12-3 or TRBV12-4; the D is unclear. This TCR was sampled from a human donor in a cohort sampled during active COVID-19. Sequencing used peripheral blood. The chain's CDR3 is CASGRLGEQYF. CDR3 nucleotide sequence: TGTGCCAGCGGCCGGCTAGGCGAGCAGTACTTC.